The rows below give T cell receptor beta chains drawn from one sample of a study of T cell responses to AZD1222 COVID-19 vaccine. Only in-frame clones appear in the TCRdb table, and some are missing; sequencing was by immunoSEQ multiplex PCR. This table has about 120,000 clones, approximately 91% appearing once. Here the sequenced sample was peripheral blood, taken on day 0 of AZD1222 vaccination. These receptors originate from an adult in good health. Each CDR3 is given with its conserved first and last residue. A D gene is named only where the DNA matches it firmly. Clone size, where shown, is once, few, many, or a class for clones that have expanded.

>TRBV12-2|-|-|TRBJ1-1
TGTGCAAGTCGCTTAGAGGGGAGGGGACCCACTGAAGCTTTCTTT
CASRLEGRGPTEAFF
>TRBV9|-|few|TRBJ2-7
TGTGCCAGCAGCGTCAGGGGGGGCCCCGAGCAGTACTTC
CASSVRGGPEQYF
>TRBV19|-|few|TRBJ2-3
TGTGCCAGTAGTCGGCGCCGGGGAGCTACGCAGTATTTT
CASSRRRGATQYF
>TRBV7-6|TRBD1|-|TRBJ1-6
TGTGCCAGCAGCCAGGACAGGGGGATTAATTCACCCCTCCACTTT
CASSQDRGINSPLHF
>TRBV19|TRBD1|-|TRBJ2-4
TGTGCCAGTACCGTACCGGGACAGGGTAGAAACATTCAGTACTTC
CASTVPGQGRNIQYF
>TRBV9|-|-|TRBJ1-1
TGTGCCAGCAGCGTAGCGGAAGGTACTGAAGCTTTCTTT
CASSVAEGTEAFF
>TRBV6-2/TRBV6-3|-|-|TRBJ2-7
TGTGCCAGCAGTTTACCCTACGAGCAGTACTTC
CASSLPYEQYF
>TRBV5-4|-|-|TRBJ1-2
TGTGCCAGCAGCTTGGTCACAGGTTATGGCTACACCTTC
CASSLVTGYGYTF
>TRBV4-1|-|-|TRBJ2-7
TGCGCCAGCAGCCAAGATCACGGGGGGCCTCTCGAGCAGTACTTC
CASSQDHGGPLEQYF
>TRBV19|-|-|TRBJ2-3
TGTGCCACCAGAGACAGATTCTCTAGCACAGATACGCAGTATTTT
CATRDRFSSTDTQYF
>TRBV6-5|-|-|TRBJ1-5
TGTGCCAGCAGTTACTCAGAAGGGACGAGCAATCAGCCCCAGCATTTT
CASSYSEGTSNQPQHF
>TRBV3-1/TRBV3-2|-|-|TRBJ1-3
TGTGCCAGCAGCCAAGGCAGGTCGCTTTCTGGAAACACCATATATTTT
CASSQGRSLSGNTIYF
>TRBV6-5|-|-|TRBJ2-5
TGTGCCAGCGAGCGGCTTCTGCCGGGAGAGACCCAGTACTTC
CASERLLPGETQYF
>TRBV3-1/TRBV3-2|TRBD2|-|TRBJ2-7
TGTGCCAGCAGCCAAGGGCTAGCGGGGGGGACCGAGCAGTACTTC
CASSQGLAGGTEQYF
>TRBV24-1|TRBD1|-|TRBJ1-2
TGTGCCACCAGTGATCCAGGGGGCTATGGCTACACCTTC
CATSDPGGYGYTF
>TRBV5-4|-|-|TRBJ1-1
TGTGCCAGCAGATCAGACAGCGGCAAAGCTTTCTTT
CASRSDSGKAFF